The clone carrying this T cell receptor (beta chain) appeared a few times. The single heparinised draw taken from each donor contained around 100 mL of blood on average. The data derive from a study of beta chain features in type 1 diabetes. Expressed TCRB transcripts were sequenced because the entire RNA isolate underwent reverse transcription. About 3.7 million reads on average were seen across naive, central memory and regulatory T cell samples. Sequencing was performed with immunoSEQ multiplex PCR; in TCRdb, only in-frame clones are kept and a portion is missing. The sample contains roughly 450,000 clones, approximately 15% of which appear only once. The CDR3 consists of 13 residues. CDR1 and CDR2 (germline): SEHNR, FQNEAQ (reference sequence). V was shortened by 5 bases and J by 8 bases, with 15 bases between the two germline ends.

The sequence was collected from a man aged 30-40 years in good health. Sequenced: naive CD4+ T cells from blood. The rearrangement uses TRBV7-9 and TRBJ1-2; D is unclear. The DNA for the CDR3 is TGTGCCAGCAGCACCCTAGATGGGGTCGGCTACACCTTC. Its protein is CASSTLDGVGYTF. Using reference TRBV7-9 and TRBJ1-2 for the parts outside the CDR3, the full variable domain is DTGVSQNPRHKITKRGQNVTFRCDPISEHNRLYWYRQTLGQGPEFLTYFQNEAQLEKSRLLSDRFSAERPKGSFSTLEIQRTEQGDSAMYLCASSTLDGVGYTFGSGTRLTVV.